This TCR beta chain emerged from a study of molecular identifiers for immune sequencing clone quantification. Regarding the study as a whole: Barcodes shared by identical TCR molecules could lead to underestimated sizes of highly expanded clones. Clones above 20 RNA copies held over 97% of effector molecules, under 1% in naive cells.

Previously described methods and listed TCR primers produced bulk TCR libraries. TCRdb reprocessed the PCR reads with MiXCR, giving one entry per CDR3 protein. The table includes some 680,000 distinct CDR3 sequences, around 25% detected once. To note about this clonotype: The target antigen is unknown. A much larger clone differs by one base, so this may be a read error.

CDR1 is SGDLS and CDR2 is YYNGEE in the germline V gene. The CDR3 is 17 residues long. V lost 3 bases and J 0 bases, leaving 18 bases between the germline ends. This receptor was identified in a human donor in good health. Some libraries in this study had Jurkat cell RNA spiked in. V gene TRBV9 combines with J gene TRBJ1-2; perhaps TRBD1 as D (5 bases). Sequenced input: naive CD8+ T cells from blood, with Jurkat cell RNA spiked in. As to subset: FACS-sorted CD8+CD4-CCR7+CD45RA+ naive T cells. Here the CDR3 DNA reads TGTGCCAGCAGCGCAGAAGGGGTACCAATAGCTAACTATGGCTACACCTTC. Translated: CASSAEGVPIANYGYTF.